This T cell receptor beta chain was retrieved from a study of T-cell reconstitution after alpha-beta-depleted transplantation in children. In this sample, this clonotype turned up many times. TCRbeta library construction was performed incorporating unique molecular identifiers. MiXCR, run by TCRdb on the PCR reads, gives a single entry per CDR3 protein. The data hold some 550,000 distinct CDR3 sequences, with roughly 23% observed a single time. Sample: PBMCs, mostly from graft donor cells, taken 360 days after TCRalphabeta/CD19-depleted stem cell transplant. This clonotype originated in a boy less than two years old who had a stem cell transplant for acute myeloid leukemia, so the T cells may come from the graft donor.

In DNA form, the CDR3 reads TGCAGTGCTTCAGGCCCCTACGAGCAGTACGTC. It translates to CSASGPYEQYV. The chain is built from TRBV20-1 and TRBJ2-7; D remains unclear. Germline V gives CDR1 DFQATT, CDR2 SNEGSKA (reference sequence). Deletions cut 5 bases from V and 2 bases from J, with 7 bases between. The CDR3 has 11 amino acids.